The 7 T cell receptor beta chains reported below all come from one sample, sequenced in a study of cytomegalovirus exposure and HLA in healthy donors. PCR used 60 Vbeta primers and 13 Jbeta primers. Repertoires were generated with immunoSEQ multiplex PCR, while TCRdb's copy carries only in-frame clones and drops some. Here the sample spans some 150,000 clones, about four fifths being singletons. Sequenced material: PBMCs. All receptors derive from a male donor in good health and CMV-seronegative.

The chain has TRBV2 and TRBJ2-5; TRBD1 agrees at 8 bases. Trimming took 5 bases from V and 4 from J; bases not matched to a gene: 6. This CDR3 is 14 amino acids long. Germline V gene sequence: CDR1 SNHLY, CDR2 FYNNEI. In DNA, the CDR3 is TGTGCCAGCAGTTACAGTACAGGGGGAGAGACCCAGTACTTC. Its protein is CASSYSTGGETQYF.

The CDR3 sequence: CSVLRGGQGDTQYF. CDR3 nucleotide sequence: TGCAGCGTTCTGCGGGGGGGCCAGGGAGATACGCAGTATTTT. The chain employs TRBV29-1 and TRBJ2-3; 9 positions agree with TRBD2. Trimming cost V 5 bases and J 5 bases; bases outside gene matches: 8. CDR1 SQVTM and CDR2 ANQGSEA come from the germline V gene. The CDR3 contains 14 residues.

The chain recombines TRBV27 with TRBJ1-1, with a weak D call TRBD1 (5 bases). The germline CDR1 and CDR2 sequences are MNHEY and SMNVEV (reference sequence). The CDR3 is made up of 17 amino acids. Trimming shortened V by 7 bases and J by 0 bases, and 21 bases separated the two germline ends. In DNA, the CDR3 is TGTGCCAGCACCCTACTTGGTGGGGCTCGGATGAACACTGAAGCTTTCTTT. It yields the protein CASTLLGGARMNTEAFF.

V usage is TRBV4-3 and J usage is TRBJ2-1; 8 positions match TRBD2. In germline, CDR1 is LGHNA, CDR2 YSLEER. The CDR3 runs to 15 residues. Losses at the gene ends were 4 bases for V and 0 bases for J; bases not matched to a gene: 2. CDR3 nucleotide sequence: TGCGCCAGCAGCCCAACTAGCGGCTCCTACAATGAGCAGTTCTTC. It specifies CASSPTSGSYNEQFF.

V usage is TRBV5-8 and J usage is TRBJ1-3; a possible D gene is TRBD1 (6 bases). CDR3 length equals 14 residues. V lost 4 bases to trimming and J lost 3 bases, with 11 bases between them. The germline gives CDR1 SGHTS, CDR2 YDEGEE. DNA for the CDR3: TGTGCCAGCAGCCGAGACAGGCATGGAAACACCATATATTTT. Translation: CASSRDRHGNTIYF. The full variable domain, completed using reference TRBV5-8 and TRBJ1-3, is EAGVTQSPTHLIKTRGQQATLRCSPISGHTSVYWYQQALGLGLQFLLWYDEGEERNRGNFPPRFSGRQFPNYSSELNVNALELEDSALYLCASSRDRHGNTIYFGEGSWLTVV.

This clone was found once. Other nucleotide sequences in the sample specify the same CDR3. The J gene is TRBJ2-2, the V gene TRBV6-5; TRBD2 aligns across 10 bases. The CDR3 totals 15 residues. From germline, CDR1 is MNHEY and CDR2 SVGAGI. V was clipped by 4 bases and J by 8 bases; unmatched bases: 7. The CDR3 here is CASSSLAGEAGELFF. The CDR3 DNA follows: TGTGCCAGCAGTTCCCTAGCGGGGGAGGCTGGGGAGCTGTTTTTT.

The V call is TRBV7-2, the J call TRBJ2-7; the match to TRBD1 covers 8 bases. CDR1 SGHTA and CDR2 FQGNSA come from the germline V gene. The length of the CDR3 is 15 residues. V shed 3 bases, J shed 3 bases, and the junction held 7 bases outside the gene matches. The CDR3 loop is CASSLLQGGGYEQYF. Here the CDR3 DNA reads TGTGCCAGCAGCTTGCTACAGGGGGGAGGCTACGAGCAGTACTTC. The full variable domain, completed using reference TRBV7-2 and TRBJ2-7, is GAGVSQSPSNKVTEKGKDVELRCDPISGHTALYWYRQSLGQGLEFLIYFQGNSAPDKSGLPSDRFSAERTGGSVSTLTIQRTQQEDSAVYLCASSLLQGGGYEQYFGPGTRLTVT.